One sample yielded the 18 T cell receptor beta chains listed below, sequenced in a study of response to subunit inactivated influenza vaccine. In TCRdb, the RT-PCR reads were re-called with MiXCR into one record per CDR3 protein. The data contain about 780,000 distinct CDR3 sequences, around a sixth of them seen just once; the ten biggest clones take up 11%. Specimen: PBMCs from blood, collected less than 6 days after vaccination. These receptor sequences come from a middle-aged man who received an inactivated influenza vaccine.

The table lists this clonotype with a few counts. The rearrangement uses TRBV5-1 and TRBJ2-7, with TRBD1 matching 7 bases. Germline V gene sequence: CDR1 SGHRS, CDR2 YFSETQ. J gave up 5 bases and V 0 bases, and 8 bases lay outside the gene matches. The CDR3 contains 15 residues. The CDR3 DNA reads as TGCGCCAGCAGCTTGGAGGGCAGGGGGTTCGACGAGCAGTACTTC. Encoded protein: CASSLEGRGFDEQYF.

In this sample, this clonotype turned up many times. V and J are TRBV12-3 or TRBV12-4 and TRBJ2-5; D not certain. This CDR3 comprises 12 residues. V lost 5 bases to trimming and J lost 5 bases, with 9 bases between them. CDR3 DNA sequence: TGTGCCAGCAGTGTTGGCCCGGAGACCCAGTACTTC. Its translation: CASSVGPETQYF.

This clonotype was seen a few times. V usage is TRBV27 and J usage is TRBJ1-1; no reliable D call. Germline lookup yields CDR1 MNHEY and CDR2 SMNVEV (reference sequence). The CDR3 consists of 13 residues. V was cut by 6 bases and J by 6 bases, with 14 bases left in between. The CDR3 here is CASSTVLGSEAFF. Written as DNA, the CDR3 is TGTGCCAGCAGCACGGTTTTGGGATCTGAAGCTTTCTTT.

The V gene is TRBV20-1, the J gene TRBJ2-3; 8 nucleotides match TRBD2. Germline CDR1 is DFQATT and CDR2 is SNEGSKA (reference sequence). CDR3 length equals 14 residues. The V and J ends lost 3 bases and 3 bases, in that order; junction bases with no gene match: 5. CDR3 nucleotide sequence: TGCAGTGCTAGCCCCGGGGGGGCAACAGATACGCAGTATTTT. Protein product: CSASPGGATDTQYF.

The CDR3 region has the DNA TGCGCCAGCAGTGAGTCCCAAAAGCGGGAGGGCCATGATACGCAGTATTTT. Translated, it gives CASSESQKREGHDTQYF. V usage is TRBV10-2 and J usage is TRBJ2-3, with TRBD2 matching over 10 bases. This CDR3 has 17 amino acids. Germline assignment: CDR1 WSHSY and CDR2 SAAADI. V was clipped by 0 bases and J by 6 bases; unmatched bases: 9.

This clonotype was recorded a few times. This chain joins TRBV28 and TRBJ2-7, with a possible D match to TRBD2 (6 bases). The CDR3 is 13 residues long. Germline lookup yields CDR1 MDHEN and CDR2 SYDVKM. The V gene lost 7 bases and the J gene lost 5 bases, with 15 bases spanning the gap. The DNA for the CDR3 is TGTGCCAGCAACGGGGGTAATATCGACGAGCAGTACTTC. Protein: CASNGGNIDEQYF.

This clonotype has a count of ten or more. The chain has TRBV6-1 and TRBJ2-1; D is unclear. The CDR3 contains 14 residues. CDR1 MNHNS and CDR2 SASEGT come from the germline V gene. The V and J ends lost 6 bases and 6 bases respectively, with 15 bases between them. The CDR3 is CASSHGSISNEQFF. The DNA of the CDR3 is TGTGCCAGCAGCCACGGGTCGATCAGCAATGAGCAGTTCTTC.

In this sample, this clonotype turned up a few times. The CDR3 sequence is CASSSQQGSTEQYF. The CDR3 DNA sequence: TGTGCCAGCAGTTCCCAACAGGGTTCGACCGAGCAGTACTTC. The V and J genes are TRBV6-5 and TRBJ2-7; weak D call: TRBD1 (6 bases). The V and J ends lost 4 bases and 6 bases respectively, with 16 bases between them. This CDR3 contains 14 residues. Germline V gene data show CDR1 as MNHEY and CDR2 as SVGAGI.

The chain is built from TRBV21-1 and TRBJ2-3. TRBV21-1 corresponds to a pseudogene. The CDR3 runs 13 residues. The CDR3 here is CASSKGSRDTQYF. The CDR3 DNA follows: TGTGCCAGCAGCAAAGGCTCGAGAGATACGCAGTATTTT.

The chain employs TRBV4-2 and TRBJ2-7; 12 nucleotides align to TRBD2. CDR1 and CDR2 from the germline V gene are LGHNA and YNFKEQ. V dropped 1 base and J dropped 7; count of bases not matched to a gene: 11. CDR3 size: 17 residues. Here the CDR3 reads CASSQVTSGRKIREQYF. For the CDR3, the DNA is TGTGCCAGCAGCCAAGTGACTAGCGGGAGAAAGATTAGGGAGCAGTACTTC.

In its sample, this clonotype was seen a few times. Written as DNA, the CDR3 is TGTGCCAGCAGTGAATACGGGGGGGCCGTGGGGAAAGGCACGCAGTATTTT. Its protein product is CASSEYGGAVGKGTQYF. V usage is TRBV2 and J usage is TRBJ2-3; 8 bases are a match to TRBD2. CDR1 and CDR2 (germline): SNHLY, FYNNEI. The V gene end was trimmed by 2 bases and the J gene end by 9 bases; junction bases not matched to a gene: 16. This CDR3 is built from 17 residues.

The chain links TRBV7-2 to TRBJ2-4; either TRBD1 or TRBD2 may supply D (5 bases each). The CDR3 loop spans 13 amino acids. Germline V lookup: CDR1 SGHTA, CDR2 FQGNSA. V lost 5 bases, J lost 8 bases, and 13 bases lay in between. For the CDR3, the DNA is TGTGCCAGCAGCCGGGGACCCTTGGACATTCAGTACTTC. This translates into CASSRGPLDIQYF.

This clonotype was counted ten times or more. The chain joins TRBV5-1 to TRBJ2-7, with D unclear. CDR3 length equals 12 residues. V dropped 4 bases and J dropped 3 bases, with 8 bases sitting between them. Germline CDR1 is SGHRS and CDR2 is YFSETQ. The CDR3 nucleotides are TGCGCCAGCAGCGCCAATTTCTACGAGCAGTACTTC. Its protein product is CASSANFYEQYF.

This chain links TRBV12-2 with TRBJ2-1; the D segment call TRBD2 is taken from the table without a DNA check. TRBV12-2 is deemed a pseudogene. CDR3 length: 20 amino acids. As DNA, the CDR3 is TGTGCAAGTCGCTTAGCGAAGGCTAGCCCCGAGGGCGGATTTTGCAATGAGCAGTTCTTC. Translation: CASRLAKASPEGGFCNEQFF.

The sample holds a few counts of this clonotype. V gene TRBV9 combines with J gene TRBJ2-7, with 12 bases aligning to TRBD2. With V trimmed by 0 bases and J by 7 bases, 11 bases remained unmatched. CDR3 size: 17 residues. CDR1 and CDR2 (germline): SGDLS, YYNGEE. The CDR3 is CASSVGLAGGPSREQYF. CDR3 DNA: TGTGCCAGCAGCGTAGGGCTAGCGGGAGGGCCGTCACGAGAGCAGTACTTC.

This chain connects TRBV27 to TRBJ2-1; TRBD2 is a possible D gene (6 bases). This CDR3 comprises 15 residues. V was clipped by 6 bases and J by 11 bases, with 23 bases between them. Germline lookup yields CDR1 MNHEY and CDR2 SMNVEV (reference sequence). CDR3 nucleotide sequence: TGTGCCAGCAGCCGCAAGTGGGAGCGGGCTCTTCAGCAGTTCTTC. Residues: CASSRKWERALQQFF.

This chain uses TRBV7-2 with TRBJ2-7; 8 nucleotides line up with TRBD2. CDR1 and CDR2 (germline): SGHTA, FQGNSA. Losses at the gene ends were 0 bases for V and 5 bases for J; bases not matched to a gene: 6. CDR3 length equals 15 residues. The CDR3 sequence is CASSLASGGPDEQYF. The DNA of the CDR3 is TGTGCCAGCAGCTTAGCGTCGGGAGGGCCCGACGAGCAGTACTTC.

This clonotype was detected a few times. The rearrangement links TRBV24-1 to TRBJ2-3; TRBD1 agrees at 8 bases. Per the germline V gene, CDR1 is KGHDR and CDR2 is SFDVKD. The CDR3 runs 16 residues. V lost 1 base, J lost 6 bases, and 8 bases stayed unmatched. The CDR3: CATSDFRDRTTDTQYF. DNA of the CDR3: TGTGCCACCAGTGATTTCCGGGACAGGACAACGGATACGCAGTATTTT.